The 10 T cell receptor beta chains reported below all come from one sample, sequenced in a study of glioma-infiltrating T cells after dendritic cell vaccination. Clones were read by immunoSEQ multiplex PCR, and TCRdb kept only the in-frame ones, dropping some. The sample records 85,000 to 100,000 clones, roughly four fifths being singletons. The time point is: after dendritic cell vaccination, including at tumor progression/relapse. The specimen comprised blood, sampled after dendritic cell vaccination. The source of these receptors is a human donor with glioblastoma.

This chain uses TRBV6-1 with TRBJ1-5; no definite D call. The CDR3 has 16 residues. Germline V lookup: CDR1 MNHNS, CDR2 SASEGT. Between the trimmed V and J ends, which lost 0 bases and 1 base, there was a span of 10 bases. CDR3 in amino acids: CASSEASGLSNQPQHF. The CDR3 DNA is TGTGCCAGCAGTGAAGCTTCGGGGTTGAGCAATCAGCCCCAGCATTTT.

To note about this clone: The junction does not match germline at one end; this may be a read error. The rearrangement links TRBV5-1 to TRBJ2-3; a possible D gene is TRBD2 (5 bases). The CDR3 contains 12 residues. CDR1 SGHRS and CDR2 YFSETQ come from the germline V gene. The CDR3 sequence is CASSLEQNVRDF. In DNA form, the CDR3 reads TGCGCCAGCAGCTTAGAGCAGAACGTGAGGGATTTT.

In this sample, this clone turned up a few times. The chain carries TRBV19 and TRBJ2-7; the D is unclear. Deletions cut 4 bases from V and 3 bases from J, with 7 bases between. There are 12 residues in the CDR3. Germline assignment: CDR1 LNHDA and CDR2 SQIVND (reference sequence). The CDR3 DNA reads as TGTGCCAGTAGTAAACAAATCTACGAGCAGTACTTC. It yields the protein CASSKQIYEQYF.

In this sample, this clone turned up a few times. This CDR3 reads CASSFSGTGANVLTF. The CDR3 nucleotides read TGTGCCAGCAGTTTCTCCGGGACTGGGGCCAACGTCCTGACTTTC. The chain recombines TRBV6-5 with TRBJ2-6, with D perhaps matching TRBD2 (5 bases). The CDR3 runs 15 residues. Germline assignment: CDR1 MNHEY and CDR2 SVGAGI. Deletions cut 4 bases from V and 2 bases from J, with 9 bases between.

The rearrangement links TRBV21-1 to TRBJ2-1; TRBD2 reflects the table's D call only, with no check against the DNA. TRBV21-1 is shown as a pseudogene. This CDR3 region has 17 residues. The CDR3 DNA sequence: TGTGCCAGCAGCAAAAGGCGGACTAGGCTGCGTAGGGATGAGCAGTTCTTC. Its translation: CASSKRRTRLRRDEQFF.

Only a few counts were recorded for this clone. V gene TRBV5-8 combines with J gene TRBJ2-1, with no clear D. Germline V CDR1 and CDR2: SGHTS, YDEGEE. The CDR3 totals 15 residues. V was shortened by 4 bases and J by 0 bases, with 11 bases between the two germline ends. CDR3 nucleotides: TGTGCCAGCAGCCCCTCGTTGAGCTCCTACAATGAGCAGTTCTTC. Translated: CASSPSLSSYNEQFF.

This clone was picked up one time. This CDR3 is CASSPSGLRQPQHF. CDR3 bases: TGTGCCAGCAGCCCCTCGGGGTTGAGGCAGCCCCAGCATTTT. The chain uses TRBV27 and TRBJ1-5; D ambiguous. The V gene lost 6 bases and the J gene lost 7 bases, with 16 bases spanning the gap. CDR3 length: 14 amino acids. The germline V gene encodes CDR1 MNHEY and CDR2 SMNVEV (reference sequence).

This chain links TRBV21-1 with TRBJ2-7; the D segment call TRBD2 is taken from the table without a DNA check. TRBV21-1 corresponds to a pseudogene. The CDR3 runs 18 residues. In nucleotides, the CDR3 is TGTGCCAGCAGCAACGGACTAGCGGGAGTGGTGGAGGGCTACGAGCAGTACGTC. This gives the protein CASSNGLAGVVEGYEQYV.

This chain links TRBV5-1 with TRBJ1-1; D unclear. This CDR3 has 14 residues. Germline V gene data show CDR1 as SGHRS and CDR2 as YFSETQ. Trimming removed 0 bases from V and 3 bases from J, with 9 bases in between. The CDR3 coding sequence is TGCGCCAGCAGCTTGGTCGTCCAGGACACTGAAGCTTTCTTT. This sequence encodes CASSLVVQDTEAFF.

The chain combines TRBV6-1 with TRBJ1-2, with D hard to call. Germline V gene lookup returns CDR1 MNHNS and CDR2 SASEGT. CDR3 size: 12 residues. Trimming took off 5 bases at V and 8 bases at J, with 12 bases between the two ends. CDR3: CASSPRAGGYTF. The CDR3 nucleotides are TGTGCCAGCAGTCCCCGGGCGGGCGGCTACACCTTC.